This entry lists 15 T cell receptor beta chains sequenced from one sample in a study of control samples from healthy donors and cancer patients. Here immunoSEQ multiplex PCR was the method, and the copy in TCRdb shows in-frame clones only, minus some. The profile covers roughly 90,000 clones, with roughly 78% appearing a single time and around 9.1% taken by the ten largest. Sequenced sample: blood. Every receptor here comes from a woman aged 60 to 75 in good health.

This sequence joins TRBV6-5 and TRBJ2-7; weak D call: TRBD1 (6 bases). Germline CDR1 reads MNHEY; CDR2 reads SVGAGI. Trimming shortened V by 0 bases and J by 3 bases, and 9 bases separated the two germline ends. The CDR3 contains 14 residues. In DNA, the CDR3 is TGTGCCAGCAGTTACTCACAGGGCATCTACGAGCAGTACTTC. It specifies CASSYSQGIYEQYF.

The J gene is TRBJ1-1, the V gene TRBV9; D is ambiguous. The CDR3 totals 16 residues. Germline V gives CDR1 SGDLS, CDR2 YYNGEE. The V end lost 0 bases, the J end lost 5 bases, and 17 bases lay between the germline ends. CDR3 DNA sequence: TGTGCCAGCAGCGTAGTCCCGATAGGGAGGCTGACTGAAGCTTTCTTT. Translated, it gives CASSVVPIGRLTEAFF.

This clone was observed a handful of times. The gene calls are TRBV20-1 and TRBJ1-4; TRBD1 is a possible D gene (5 bases). The germline gives CDR1 DFQATT, CDR2 SNEGSKA (reference sequence). The ends were cut back, 6 bases at V and 3 bases at J, with 17 bases in the middle. There are 15 residues in the CDR3. CDR3 in amino acids: CSASKGKKANEKLFF. CDR3 nucleotide sequence: TGCAGTGCCAGTAAGGGGAAGAAGGCTAATGAAAAACTGTTTTTT.

V usage is TRBV6-2 or TRBV6-3 and J usage is TRBJ1-2; D perhaps matches TRBD1 (6 bases). The V end lost 5 bases, the J end lost 2 bases, and 15 bases lay between the germline ends. The CDR3 covers 15 residues. Germline lookup yields CDR1 MNHEY and CDR2 SVGEGT. CDR3 coding DNA: TGTGCCAGCAGTGACAGCGTACAGGGCAACTATGGCTACACCTTC. Amino acids: CASSDSVQGNYGYTF.

V is TRBV5-1 and J is TRBJ1-2; TRBD1 matches at 7 bases. Germline trimming cut 2 bases from V and 2 bases from J; bases unmatched to any gene: 6. This CDR3 is built from 15 residues. The germline CDR1 and CDR2 sequences are SGHRS and YFSETQ. CDR3 nucleotide sequence: TGCGCCAGCAGCTTTACCGGGACAGCCAACTATGGCTACACCTTC. It specifies CASSFTGTANYGYTF.

V and J are TRBV2 and TRBJ1-5; D might be TRBD1 (6 bases). This CDR3 is built from 13 residues. Germline CDR1 reads SNHLY; CDR2 reads FYNNEI. V was cut by 1 base and J by 9 bases, with 10 bases left in between. The CDR3 DNA reads TGTGCCAGCAGTGAAGACAGGGAAAGGCCCCAGCATTTT. This encodes CASSEDRERPQHF.

The chain employs TRBV29-1 and TRBJ1-2; perhaps TRBD1 as D (5 bases). The germline CDR1 and CDR2 sequences are SQVTM and ANQGSEA. Trimming removed 1 base from V and 7 bases from J, with 16 bases in between. CDR3 length equals 14 residues. CDR3: CSVEGAGRIGGYTF. CDR3 in DNA: TGCAGCGTTGAAGGGGCAGGGAGGATTGGTGGCTACACCTTC.

This chain uses TRBV6-6 with TRBJ2-1, with D maybe TRBD2 (6 bases). The CDR3 has 12 amino acids. Per germline, CDR1 MNHNY and CDR2 SVGAGI (reference sequence). Trimming stripped 8 bases from V and 4 bases from J, with 9 bases between. The CDR3 DNA is TGTGCCAGCGGGGGGTTATACAATGAGCAGTTCTTC. This encodes CASGGLYNEQFF.

J is TRBJ1-2 and V is TRBV12-3 or TRBV12-4; TRBD1 matches 9 bases. V lost 8 bases to trimming and J lost 4 bases; unmatched junction nucleotides: 2. This CDR3 contains 12 residues. The DNA for the CDR3 is TGTGCCAGCGGGACAGGGACCTATGGCTACACCTTC. It specifies CASGTGTYGYTF.

The chain employs TRBV27 and TRBJ1-5, with D maybe TRBD1 (6 bases). The germline V gene has CDR1 MNHEY and CDR2 SMNVEV (reference sequence). V was cut by 8 bases and J by 1 base, with 15 bases left in between. The CDR3 runs to 15 residues. CDR3 DNA: TGTGCCAGCTCGCGCAGGGGTTCAAGCAATCAGCCCCAGCATTTT. It translates to CASSRRGSSNQPQHF.

The chain employs TRBV11-2 and TRBJ2-1, with 9 bases aligning to TRBD2. This CDR3 comprises 14 residues. Per the germline V gene, CDR1 is SGHAT and CDR2 is FQNNGV. V dropped 9 bases and J dropped 8; count of bases not matched to a gene: 11. The CDR3 region is CASLIGGGADEQFF. Here the CDR3 DNA reads TGTGCCAGTCTCATAGGCGGGGGGGCGGATGAGCAGTTCTTC.

V gene TRBV5-5 combines with J gene TRBJ1-2; D is undetermined. CDR3 length: 15 residues. Germline values: CDR1 SGHKS, CDR2 YYEKEE (reference sequence). Trimming took 2 bases from V and 0 from J, leaving 11 bases between them. CDR3 sequence (DNA): TGTGCCAGCAGCTTCGGCTGGGGAGCTAACTATGGCTACACCTTC. This codes for CASSFGWGANYGYTF.

Here the CDR3 reads CASSLYQGGENEQFF. CDR3 DNA sequence: TGTGCCAGCAGTTTATACCAGGGGGGGGAAAATGAGCAGTTCTTC. The chain combines TRBV27 with TRBJ2-1; D may match TRBD1 or TRBD2 (7 bases each). The germline V gene has CDR1 MNHEY and CDR2 SMNVEV (reference sequence). This CDR3 is 15 amino acids long. V gave up 1 base and J gave up 7 bases, with 14 bases separating them.

The chain carries TRBV15 and TRBJ2-7, with D hard to call. Trimming cost V 1 base and J 2 bases, with 12 bases left between them. CDR3 length equals 15 residues. Germline CDR1 reads LNHNV; CDR2 reads YYDKDF (reference sequence). DNA of the CDR3: TGTGCCACCAGCAGAGCAGGTTATGGCGCCTACGAGCAGTACTTC. Protein sequence: CATSRAGYGAYEQYF.

This clone was recorded a few times. The J gene is TRBJ1-6, the V gene TRBV18, with D hard to call. The CDR3 consists of 13 residues. CDR1 and CDR2 from the germline V gene are KGHSH and LQKENI. V was shortened by 1 base and J by 5 bases, with 3 bases between the two germline ends. In DNA, the CDR3 is TGTGCCAGCTCACCACGGGATAATTCACCCCTCCACTTT. Its translation is CASSPRDNSPLHF. Looking up the rest from reference TRBV18 and TRBJ1-6 gives the full variable domain: NAGVMQNPRHLVRRRGQEARLRCSPMKGHSHVYWYRQLPEEGLKFMVYLQKENIIDESGMPKERFSAEFPKEGPSILRIQQVVRGDSAAYFCASSPRDNSPLHFGNGTRLTVT.